This passage covers 5 T cell receptor beta chains from one sample sequenced in a study of beta chain features in type 1 diabetes. Since all of the isolated RNA was reverse transcribed, expressed TCRB transcripts were what got sequenced. Libraries were prepared by immunoSEQ multiplex PCR; TCRdb keeps only in-frame clonotypes and omits some of them. The sample lists about 700,000 clones; 10% to 15% were seen once. Overall study findings and caveats: For Type 1 diabetes patients, all four CD4+ subsets carried TCRB CDR3s that were moderately but significantly shorter.

These TCRs' antigens remain unknown. The sample taken for sequencing was naive CD4+ T cells from blood. The receptor source for this set is a young man with type 1 diabetes.

This clone was seen more than once but under ten times. The genes are TRBV10-1 and TRBJ2-5; 8 nucleotides agree with TRBD2. CDR3 size: 14 residues. The V segment lost 8 bases and the J segment 1 base; nucleotides outside the gene matches: 6. Germline CDR1 WNHNN, CDR2 SYGVQD (reference sequence). The CDR3 DNA reads TGCGCCAGCTCGGCAAGCGGGGGCCAAGAGACCCAGTACTTC. This codes for CASSASGGQETQYF.

The chain carries TRBV12-5 and TRBJ2-2, with 9 bases matching TRBD1. Germline V CDR1 and CDR2: LGHNT, FRNRAP. V was clipped by 7 bases and J by 7 bases; unmatched bases: 10. CDR3 length: 15 amino acids. The CDR3 nucleotides are TGTGCTAGTGATGTGGACAGGGGAAGGGTCGGGGAGCTGTTTTTT. It specifies CASDVDRGRVGELFF.

This clone was counted between two and nine times. The chain combines TRBV5-1 with TRBJ2-1, with D unresolved. V lost 4 bases and J 4 bases, leaving 9 bases between the germline ends. The length of the CDR3 is 13 residues. The germline CDR1 and CDR2 sequences are SGHRS and YFSETQ. CDR3 in DNA: TGCGCCAGCAGCCCGATGGAGTACAATGAGCAGTTCTTC. This sequence encodes CASSPMEYNEQFF.

The chain has TRBV19 and TRBJ1-1; D might be TRBD1 (5 bases). This CDR3 comprises 15 residues. V was clipped by 1 base and J by 5 bases, with 14 bases between them. The germline CDR1 and CDR2 sequences are LNHDA and SQIVND (reference sequence). CDR3 DNA sequence: TGTGCCAGTAGTATAGGACCCTCGACAGTAACTGAAGCTTTCTTT. It specifies CASSIGPSTVTEAFF. Drawing the rest from reference TRBV19 and TRBJ1-1, the complete variable domain is DGGITQSPKYLFRKEGQNVTLSCEQNLNHDAMYWYRQDPGQGLRLIYYSQIVNDFQKGDIAEGYSVSREKKESFPLTVTSAQKNPTAFYLCASSIGPSTVTEAFFGQGTRLTVV.

Concerning this clone itself: Other DNA sequences within the sample encode an identical CDR3. V and J are TRBV5-1 and TRBJ2-7; D is uncertain. Trimming stripped 1 base from V and 4 bases from J, with 6 bases between. In germline, CDR1 is SGHRS, CDR2 YFSETQ. The CDR3 is 12 amino acids. The CDR3 spells CASSLTSYEQYF. CDR3 nucleotide sequence: TGCGCCAGCAGCTTGACAAGTTACGAGCAGTACTTC.